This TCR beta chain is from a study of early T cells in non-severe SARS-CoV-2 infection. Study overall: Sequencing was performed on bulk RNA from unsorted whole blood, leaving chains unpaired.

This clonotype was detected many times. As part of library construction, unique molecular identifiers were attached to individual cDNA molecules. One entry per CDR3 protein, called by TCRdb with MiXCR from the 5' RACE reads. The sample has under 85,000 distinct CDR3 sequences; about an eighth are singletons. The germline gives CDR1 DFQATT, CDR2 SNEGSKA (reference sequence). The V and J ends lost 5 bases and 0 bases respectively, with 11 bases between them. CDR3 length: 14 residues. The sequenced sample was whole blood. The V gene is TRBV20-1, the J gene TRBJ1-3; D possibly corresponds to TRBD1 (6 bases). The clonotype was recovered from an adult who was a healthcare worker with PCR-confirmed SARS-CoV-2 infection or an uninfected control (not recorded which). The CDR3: CSAPDRFSGNTIYF. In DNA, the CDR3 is TGCAGTGCTCCTGACAGGTTCTCTGGAAACACCATATATTTT.